The 4 T cell receptor beta chains reported below all come from one sample, sequenced in a study of beta chain features in type 1 diabetes. Notes on the study in general: Across all four CD4+ subsets, people with type 1 diabetes showed modestly shorter TCRB CDR3s.

These receptors lack a known antigen. Expressed TCRB transcripts got sequenced, as all isolated RNA was reverse transcribed. Produced via immunoSEQ multiplex PCR; TCRdb's table is partial and in-frame only. The sample lists 100,000 to 150,000 clones; around 9% were seen once. Sequenced sample: central memory CD4+ T cells from blood. These receptors originate from a young man with type 1 diabetes.

The chain links TRBV7-2 to TRBJ1-5; perhaps TRBD1 as D (6 bases). CDR1 is SGHTA, CDR2 FQGNSA, per germline. The length of the CDR3 is 13 residues. V lost 3 bases and J lost 10, with 13 bases in between. The CDR3 reads CASSFLADSPQHF. Here the CDR3 DNA reads TGTGCCAGCAGCTTCCTAGCGGACAGTCCCCAGCATTTT.

This clone was detected only a few times. The rearrangement uses TRBV7-2 and TRBJ2-6, with D perhaps TRBD1 (6 bases). V lost 3 bases, J lost 4 bases, and 16 bases lay in between. The CDR3 contains 17 residues. Germline CDR1 is SGHTA and CDR2 is FQGNSA. CDR3 sequence reads: CASSLQIQGSGANVLTF. The CDR3 DNA is TGTGCCAGCAGCTTGCAGATACAGGGATCAGGGGCCAACGTCCTGACTTTC.

The J gene is TRBJ2-1, the V gene TRBV6-6; 10 nucleotides match TRBD2. V lost 6 bases and J lost 9; bases outside the gene matches: 11. CDR3 length equals 15 residues. Germline-derived CDR1 and CDR2 are MNHNY and SVGAGI (reference sequence). In DNA form, the CDR3 reads TGTGCCAGCAGCCTGGATCAAGCGGGGGGGTTTGAGCAGTTCTTC. Translating gives CASSLDQAGGFEQFF.

In this sample, this clone turned up once. J is TRBJ2-7 and V is TRBV5-4, with TRBD1 as a possible D gene (5 bases). The CDR3 runs 15 residues. V dropped 2 bases and J dropped 6 bases, with 18 bases sitting between them. The germline CDR1 and CDR2 sequences are SGHNT and YYREEE (reference sequence). The CDR3 region is CASSLGERLQAEQYF. In DNA form, the CDR3 reads TGTGCCAGCAGCTTAGGTGAACGGTTACAGGCCGAGCAGTACTTC.